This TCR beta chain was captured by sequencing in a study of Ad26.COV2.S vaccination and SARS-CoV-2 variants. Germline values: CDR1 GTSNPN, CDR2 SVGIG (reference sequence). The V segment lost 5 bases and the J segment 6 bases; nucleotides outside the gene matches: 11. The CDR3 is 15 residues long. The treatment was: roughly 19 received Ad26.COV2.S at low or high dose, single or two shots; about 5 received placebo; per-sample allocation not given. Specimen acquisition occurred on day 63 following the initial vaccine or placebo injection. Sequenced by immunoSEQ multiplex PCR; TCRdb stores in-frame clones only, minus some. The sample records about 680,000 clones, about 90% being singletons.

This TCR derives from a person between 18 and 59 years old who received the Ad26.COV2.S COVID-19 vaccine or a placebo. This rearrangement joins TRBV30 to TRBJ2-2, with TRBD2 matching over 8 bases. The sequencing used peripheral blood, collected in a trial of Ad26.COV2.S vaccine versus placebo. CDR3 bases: TGTGCCTGGGGGGCCGGGACTAGTAGGGCCGGGGAGCTGTTTTTT. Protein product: CAWGAGTSRAGELFF.